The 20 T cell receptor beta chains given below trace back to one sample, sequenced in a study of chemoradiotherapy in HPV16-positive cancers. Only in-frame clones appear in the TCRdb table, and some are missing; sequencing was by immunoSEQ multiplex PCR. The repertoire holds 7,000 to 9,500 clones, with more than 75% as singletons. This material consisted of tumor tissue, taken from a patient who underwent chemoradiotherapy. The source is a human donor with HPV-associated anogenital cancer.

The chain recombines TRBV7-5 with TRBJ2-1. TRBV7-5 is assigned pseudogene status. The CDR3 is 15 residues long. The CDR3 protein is CARSLASHGYNEQFF. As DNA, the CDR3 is TGTGCCAGAAGCTTAGCTTCTCATGGGTACAATGAGCAGTTCTTC.

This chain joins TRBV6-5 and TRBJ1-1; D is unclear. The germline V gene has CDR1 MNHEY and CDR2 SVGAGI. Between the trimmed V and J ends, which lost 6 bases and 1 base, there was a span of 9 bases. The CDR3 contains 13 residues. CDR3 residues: CASSLQRNTEAFF. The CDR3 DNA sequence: TGTGCCAGCAGCCTTCAGCGGAACACTGAAGCTTTCTTT.

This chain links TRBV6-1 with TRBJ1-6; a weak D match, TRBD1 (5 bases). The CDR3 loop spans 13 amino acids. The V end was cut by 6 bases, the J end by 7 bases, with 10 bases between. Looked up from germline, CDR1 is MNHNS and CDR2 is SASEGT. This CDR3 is CASSGQGNSPLHF. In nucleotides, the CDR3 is TGTGCCAGCAGCGGGCAGGGAAATTCACCCCTCCACTTT.

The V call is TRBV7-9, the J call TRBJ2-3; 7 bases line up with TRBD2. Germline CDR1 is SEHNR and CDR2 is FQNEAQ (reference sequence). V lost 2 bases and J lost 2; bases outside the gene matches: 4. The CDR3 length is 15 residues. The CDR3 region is CASSLKAGFTDTQYF. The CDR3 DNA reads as TGTGCCAGCAGCTTAAAAGCGGGATTCACAGATACGCAGTATTTT.

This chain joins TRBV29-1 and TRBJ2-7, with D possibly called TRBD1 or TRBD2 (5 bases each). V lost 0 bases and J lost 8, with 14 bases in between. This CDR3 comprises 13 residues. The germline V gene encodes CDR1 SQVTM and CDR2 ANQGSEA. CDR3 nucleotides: TGCAGCGTTGAAGAGGTGGGGACGTTCCAGCAGTACTTC. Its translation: CSVEEVGTFQQYF.

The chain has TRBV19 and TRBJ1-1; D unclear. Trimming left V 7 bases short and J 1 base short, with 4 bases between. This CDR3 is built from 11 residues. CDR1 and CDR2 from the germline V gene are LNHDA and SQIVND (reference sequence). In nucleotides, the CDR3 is TGTGCCAGTACGAAGAACACTGAAGCTTTCTTT. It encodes CASTKNTEAFF.

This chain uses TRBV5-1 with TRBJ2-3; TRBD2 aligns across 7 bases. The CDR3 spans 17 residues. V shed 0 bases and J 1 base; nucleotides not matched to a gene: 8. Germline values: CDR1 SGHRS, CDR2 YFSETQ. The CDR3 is CASSLDRRGSGTDTQYF. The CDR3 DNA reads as TGCGCCAGCAGCTTGGATAGGCGGGGGAGTGGCACAGATACGCAGTATTTT.

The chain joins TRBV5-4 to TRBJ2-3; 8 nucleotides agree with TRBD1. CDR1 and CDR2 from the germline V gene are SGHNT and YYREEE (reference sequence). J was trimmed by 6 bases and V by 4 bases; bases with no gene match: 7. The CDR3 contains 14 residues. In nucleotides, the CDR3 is TGTGCCAGCAGCCGGACAGGGATCCAGGATACGCAGTATTTT. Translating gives CASSRTGIQDTQYF.

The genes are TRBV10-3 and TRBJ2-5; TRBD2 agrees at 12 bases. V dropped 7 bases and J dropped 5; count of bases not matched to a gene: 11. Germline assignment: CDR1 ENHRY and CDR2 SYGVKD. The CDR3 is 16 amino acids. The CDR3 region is CAIKLQLAGGYETQYF. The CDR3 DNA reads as TGTGCCATCAAATTACAACTAGCGGGGGGTTATGAGACCCAGTACTTC.

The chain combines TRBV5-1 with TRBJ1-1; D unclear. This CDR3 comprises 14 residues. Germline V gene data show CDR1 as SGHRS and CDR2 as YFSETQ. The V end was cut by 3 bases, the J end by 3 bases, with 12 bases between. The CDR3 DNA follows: TGCGCCAGCAGCTCGACGGACGGTGACACTGAAGCTTTCTTT. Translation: CASSSTDGDTEAFF. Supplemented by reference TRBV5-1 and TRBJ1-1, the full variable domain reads KAGVTQTPRYLIKTRGQQVTLSCSPISGHRSVSWYQQTPGQGLQFLFEYFSETQRNKGNFPGRFSGRQFSNSRSEMNVSTLELGDSALYLCASSSTDGDTEAFFGQGTRLTVV.

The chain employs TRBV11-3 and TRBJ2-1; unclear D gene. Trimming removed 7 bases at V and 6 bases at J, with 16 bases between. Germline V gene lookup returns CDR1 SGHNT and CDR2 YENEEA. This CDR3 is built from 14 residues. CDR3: CASTPLGMGNEQFF. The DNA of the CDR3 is TGTGCCAGCACCCCCCTGGGGATGGGCAATGAGCAGTTCTTC.

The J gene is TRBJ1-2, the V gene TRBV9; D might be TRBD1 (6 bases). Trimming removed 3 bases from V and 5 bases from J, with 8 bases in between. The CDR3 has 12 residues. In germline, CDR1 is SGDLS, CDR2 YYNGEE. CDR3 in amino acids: CASSEQGYGYTF. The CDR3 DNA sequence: TGTGCCAGCAGCGAACAGGGATATGGCTACACCTTC.

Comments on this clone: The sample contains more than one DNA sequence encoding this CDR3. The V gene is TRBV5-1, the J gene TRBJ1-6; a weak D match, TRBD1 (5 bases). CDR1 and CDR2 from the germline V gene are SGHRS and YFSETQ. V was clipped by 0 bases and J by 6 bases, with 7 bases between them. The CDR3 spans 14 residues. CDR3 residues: CASSLETVNSPLHF. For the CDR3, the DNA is TGCGCCAGCAGCTTGGAGACAGTTAATTCACCCCTCCACTTT.

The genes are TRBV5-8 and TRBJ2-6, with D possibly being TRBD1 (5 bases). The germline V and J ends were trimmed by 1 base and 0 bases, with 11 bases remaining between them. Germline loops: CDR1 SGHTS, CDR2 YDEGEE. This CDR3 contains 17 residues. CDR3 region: CASSLRGPRSGANVLTF. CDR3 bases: TGTGCCAGCAGCTTGAGGGGTCCCCGCTCTGGGGCCAACGTCCTGACTTTC.

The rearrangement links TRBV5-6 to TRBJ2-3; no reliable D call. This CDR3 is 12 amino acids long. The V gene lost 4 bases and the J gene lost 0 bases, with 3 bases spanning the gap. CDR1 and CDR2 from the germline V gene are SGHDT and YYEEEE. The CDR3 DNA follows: TGTGCCAGCAGCATTAGCACAGATACGCAGTATTTT. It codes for CASSISTDTQYF.

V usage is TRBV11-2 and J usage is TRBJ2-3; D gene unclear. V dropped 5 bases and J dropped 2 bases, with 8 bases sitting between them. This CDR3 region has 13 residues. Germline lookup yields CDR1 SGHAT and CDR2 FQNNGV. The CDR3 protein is CASSLGNTDTQYF. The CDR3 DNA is TGTGCCAGCAGCCTGGGGAACACAGATACGCAGTATTTT.

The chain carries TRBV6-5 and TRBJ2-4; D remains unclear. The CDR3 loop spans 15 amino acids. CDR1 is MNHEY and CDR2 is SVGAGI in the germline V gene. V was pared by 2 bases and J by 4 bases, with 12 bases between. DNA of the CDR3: TGTGCCAGCAGTTACGAGGCCTACGGGAAAAACATTCAGTACTTC. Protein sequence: CASSYEAYGKNIQYF.

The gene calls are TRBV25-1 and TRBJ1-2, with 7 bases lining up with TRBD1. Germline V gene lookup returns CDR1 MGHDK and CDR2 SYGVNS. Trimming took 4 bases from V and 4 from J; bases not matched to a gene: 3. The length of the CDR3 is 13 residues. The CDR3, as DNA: TGTGCCAGCAGTGTAGGGGGCGGCTATGGCTACACCTTC. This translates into CASSVGGGYGYTF.

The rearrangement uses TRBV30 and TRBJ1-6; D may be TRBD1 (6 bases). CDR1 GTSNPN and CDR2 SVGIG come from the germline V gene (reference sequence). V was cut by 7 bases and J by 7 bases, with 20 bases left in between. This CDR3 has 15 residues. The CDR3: CASLTGSSSNSPLHF. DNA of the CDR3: TGTGCCTCCCTCACAGGGAGCAGTTCGAATTCACCCCTCCACTTT.

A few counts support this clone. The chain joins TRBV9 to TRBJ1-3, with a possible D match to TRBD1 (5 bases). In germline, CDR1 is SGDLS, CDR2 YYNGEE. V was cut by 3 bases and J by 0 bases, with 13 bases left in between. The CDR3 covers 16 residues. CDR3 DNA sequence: TGTGCCAGCAGCGACCTCAGGGAGACCTCTGGAAACACCATATATTTT. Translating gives CASSDLRETSGNTIYF. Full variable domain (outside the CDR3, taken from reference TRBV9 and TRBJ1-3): DSGVTQTPKHLITATGQRVTLRCSPRSGDLSVYWYQQSLDQGLQFLIQYYNGEERAKGNILERFSAQQFPDLHSELNLSSLELGDSALYFCASSDLRETSGNTIYFGEGSWLTVV.